The rows below give T cell receptor beta chains drawn from one sample of a study of blood T cell repertoires in COVID-19. The repertoire was sequenced with immunoSEQ multiplex PCR; TCRdb's copy has only in-frame clones and lacks some. The repertoire holds 150,000 to 200,000 clones, about 85% seen once, with under 7% in the top ten. Sequenced input: peripheral blood. Every receptor here comes from a woman aged 40 to 50 with COVID-19, enrolled during active disease. Both conserved end residues are part of each CDR3. D genes are given only for firm matches. Expanded clones get a size class; other rows say once, few or many, or leave the size out.

d_call: TRBD1; j_call: TRBJ1-4; v_call: TRBV6-5; clone_size: NA; cdr3_aa: CASRTGVGNEKLFF; cdr3_nt: TGTGCCAGCAGAACAGGGGTTGGTAATGAAAAACTGTTTTTT
d_call: TRBD1; j_call: TRBJ1-6; v_call: TRBV2; clone_size: NA; cdr3_aa: CASRGGQGSSPLHF; cdr3_nt: TGTGCCAGCAGGGGGGGACAGGGGTCATCACCCCTCCACTTT
d_call: TRBD2; j_call: TRBJ2-3; v_call: TRBV7-6; clone_size: NA; cdr3_aa: CASSLIPIASGSSTDTQYF; cdr3_nt: TGTGCCAGCAGCTTAATCCCCATCGCTAGCGGGAGTAGCACAGATACGCAGTATTTT
d_call: NA; j_call: TRBJ2-5; v_call: TRBV5-6; clone_size: NA; cdr3_aa: CASSHARLGRGSETQYF; cdr3_nt: TGTGCCAGCAGCCACGCCCGATTGGGCAGGGGATCAGAGACCCAGTACTTC
d_call: TRBD1; j_call: TRBJ1-5; v_call: TRBV7-9; clone_size: NA; cdr3_aa: CASSPSTGTGNQPQHF; cdr3_nt: TGTGCCAGCAGCCCGTCAACAGGGACAGGTAATCAGCCCCAGCATTTT
d_call: TRBD2; j_call: TRBJ2-2; v_call: TRBV7-3; clone_size: NA; cdr3_aa: CASSLHSLAGNGGELFF; cdr3_nt: TGTGCCAGCAGCCTTCACTCCCTAGCGGGGAATGGCGGGGAGCTGTTTTTT
d_call: TRBD1; j_call: TRBJ2-3; v_call: TRBV24-1; clone_size: NA; cdr3_aa: CATSDPGDRSTDTQYF; cdr3_nt: TGTGCCACCAGTGACCCCGGGGACAGGAGCACAGATACGCAGTATTTT
d_call: NA; j_call: TRBJ2-7; v_call: TRBV19; clone_size: many; cdr3_aa: CASSLQGSSYEQYF; cdr3_nt: TGTGCCAGTAGCCTGCAGGGGAGTTCCTACGAGCAGTACTTC
d_call: TRBD1; j_call: TRBJ1-2; v_call: TRBV6-4; clone_size: NA; cdr3_aa: CASRGQGAYGYTF; cdr3_nt: TGTGCCAGCAGGGGACAGGGGGCCTATGGCTACACCTTC
d_call: TRBD1; j_call: TRBJ2-7; v_call: TRBV5-1; clone_size: NA; cdr3_aa: CASSFRDRGYEQYF; cdr3_nt: TGCGCCAGCAGCTTCCGGGACAGGGGTTACGAGCAGTACTTC
d_call: NA; j_call: TRBJ1-6; v_call: TRBV7-9; clone_size: NA; cdr3_aa: CASGTVNSPLHF; cdr3_nt: TGTGCCAGCGGAACAGTTAATTCACCCCTCCACTTT
d_call: NA; j_call: TRBJ2-4; v_call: TRBV15; clone_size: NA; cdr3_aa: CATSRDGQAKNIQYF; cdr3_nt: TGTGCCACCAGTCGAGACGGACAAGCCAAAAACATTCAGTACTTC
d_call: NA; j_call: TRBJ1-1; v_call: TRBV11-3; clone_size: once; cdr3_aa: CASSRQRNTEAFF; cdr3_nt: TGTGCCAGCAGCAGACAGAGGAACACTGAAGCTTTCTTT
d_call: NA; j_call: TRBJ2-1; v_call: TRBV7-3; clone_size: few; cdr3_aa: CASSLQASHYNEQFF; cdr3_nt: TGTGCCAGCAGCTTACAGGCTAGCCATTACAATGAGCAGTTCTTC
d_call: NA; j_call: TRBJ2-6; v_call: TRBV19; clone_size: NA; cdr3_aa: CASSLNGANVLTF; cdr3_nt: TGTGCCAGTAGCTTAAATGGGGCCAACGTCCTGACTTTC
d_call: TRBD1; j_call: TRBJ2-7; v_call: TRBV5-6; clone_size: NA; cdr3_aa: CASSLDPGGAFYEQYF; cdr3_nt: TGTGCCAGCAGCTTGGATCCAGGGGGCGCCTTCTACGAGCAGTACTTC
d_call: TRBD2; j_call: TRBJ2-3; v_call: TRBV19; clone_size: NA; cdr3_aa: CASGLAGGTDTQYF; cdr3_nt: TGTGCCAGTGGTTTAGCGGGAGGCACAGATACGCAGTATTTT
d_call: TRBD2; j_call: TRBJ2-5; v_call: TRBV18; clone_size: NA; cdr3_aa: CASSPGQYLGLAARQETQYF; cdr3_nt: TGTGCCAGCTCGCCGGGACAGTATTTGGGACTAGCGGCACGTCAAGAGACCCAGTACTTC
d_call: TRBD1; j_call: TRBJ1-4; v_call: TRBV7-2; clone_size: NA; cdr3_aa: CASSSGQGSTNEKLFF; cdr3_nt: TGTGCCAGCAGCTCGGGACAGGGATCAACTAATGAAAAACTGTTTTTT
d_call: NA; j_call: TRBJ1-4; v_call: TRBV21-1; clone_size: few; cdr3_aa: CASSKGGAPGTTNEKLFF; cdr3_nt: TGTGCCAGCAGCAAAGGCGGGGCCCCGGGGACAACTAATGAAAAACTGTTTTTT
d_call: TRBD1; j_call: TRBJ1-1; v_call: TRBV19; clone_size: once; cdr3_aa: CASSTYRTGGNPEAFF; cdr3_nt: TGTGCCAGTAGTACTTATAGGACAGGGGGGAACCCTGAAGCTTTCTTT
d_call: NA; j_call: TRBJ2-7; v_call: TRBV6-6; clone_size: NA; cdr3_aa: CASSPQAGYEQYF; cdr3_nt: TGTGCCAGCAGCCCCCAAGCAGGGTACGAGCAGTACTTC
d_call: NA; j_call: TRBJ1-2; v_call: TRBV6-2/TRBV6-3; clone_size: once; cdr3_aa: CASSYLGSYYGYTF; cdr3_nt: TGTGCCAGCAGTTACCTTGGCAGTTACTATGGCTACACCTTC
d_call: NA; j_call: TRBJ1-1; v_call: TRBV20-1; clone_size: once; cdr3_aa: CSARANTEAFF; cdr3_nt: TGCAGTGCTAGGGCGAACACTGAAGCTTTCTTT
d_call: NA; j_call: TRBJ2-5; v_call: TRBV14; clone_size: NA; cdr3_aa: CASSQEVRRVGETQYF; cdr3_nt: TGTGCCAGCAGCCAAGAGGTGCGCAGGGTTGGGGAGACCCAGTACTTC
d_call: TRBD1; j_call: TRBJ1-2; v_call: TRBV6-4; clone_size: NA; cdr3_aa: CASSEGQGAHGYTF; cdr3_nt: TGTGCCAGCAGTGAAGGACAGGGGGCGCATGGCTACACCTTC
d_call: NA; j_call: TRBJ2-6; v_call: TRBV7-3; clone_size: NA; cdr3_aa: CASTQGGPGANVLTF; cdr3_nt: TGTGCCAGCACCCAAGGGGGACCTGGGGCCAACGTCCTGACTTTC
d_call: NA; j_call: TRBJ2-6; v_call: TRBV11-3; clone_size: NA; cdr3_aa: CASSPGDSGANVLTF; cdr3_nt: TGTGCCAGCAGCCCCGGGGACTCTGGGGCCAACGTCCTGACTTTC
d_call: TRBD2; j_call: TRBJ2-5; v_call: TRBV3-1/TRBV3-2; clone_size: NA; cdr3_aa: CASSLLAGETQYF; cdr3_nt: TGTGCCAGCAGCTTATTAGCGGGTGAGACCCAGTACTTC
d_call: NA; j_call: TRBJ2-3; v_call: TRBV19; clone_size: NA; cdr3_aa: CASSTPPAGRDTQYF; cdr3_nt: TGTGCCAGTAGTACCCCCCCCGCGGGAAGAGATACGCAGTATTTT
d_call: TRBD1; j_call: TRBJ1-2; v_call: TRBV5-1; clone_size: NA; cdr3_aa: CASSEIPGTGGNYGYTF; cdr3_nt: TGCGCCAGCAGCGAAATACCGGGGACAGGGGGAAACTATGGCTACACCTTC
d_call: TRBD2; j_call: TRBJ2-1; v_call: TRBV10-2; clone_size: NA; cdr3_aa: CASRGWGGPRENEQFF; cdr3_nt: TGCGCCAGCAGAGGGTGGGGGGGTCCGAGGGAGAATGAGCAGTTCTTC
d_call: NA; j_call: TRBJ2-2; v_call: TRBV30; clone_size: NA; cdr3_aa: CAWSEGVAGELFF; cdr3_nt: TGTGCCTGGAGTGAGGGGGTGGCCGGGGAGCTGTTTTTT
d_call: NA; j_call: TRBJ2-5; v_call: TRBV7-2; clone_size: NA; cdr3_aa: CASSSNRYQETQYF; cdr3_nt: TGTGCCAGCAGCTCTAACAGGTACCAAGAGACCCAGTACTTC
d_call: TRBD2; j_call: TRBJ2-1; v_call: TRBV6-5; clone_size: NA; cdr3_aa: CASSSSGTSGRNEQFF; cdr3_nt: TGTGCCAGCAGTTCTTCCGGGACTAGCGGGAGAAATGAGCAGTTCTTC
d_call: NA; j_call: TRBJ1-2; v_call: TRBV11-2; clone_size: NA; cdr3_aa: CASSSAGAAGGYTF; cdr3_nt: TGTGCCAGCAGCTCGGCAGGGGCAGCGGGAGGCTACACCTTC
d_call: NA; j_call: TRBJ2-2; v_call: TRBV5-6; clone_size: once; cdr3_aa: CASSWRAPRNTGELFF; cdr3_nt: TGTGCCAGCAGCTGGAGGGCCCCAAGGAACACCGGGGAGCTGTTTTTT
d_call: NA; j_call: TRBJ2-4; v_call: TRBV2; clone_size: NA; cdr3_aa: CASRATSLWNIQYF; cdr3_nt: TGTGCCAGCAGGGCCACTAGCTTGTGGAACATTCAGTACTTC
d_call: TRBD2; j_call: TRBJ2-1; v_call: TRBV7-2; clone_size: NA; cdr3_aa: CASSPVAGGSYNEQFF; cdr3_nt: TGTGCCAGCAGCCCCGTAGCGGGAGGGTCCTACAATGAGCAGTTCTTC
d_call: NA; j_call: TRBJ1-3; v_call: TRBV7-2; clone_size: NA; cdr3_aa: CASSLAQSATGNTIYF; cdr3_nt: TGTGCCAGCAGCTTAGCACAGTCGGCGACTGGAAACACCATATATTTT
d_call: TRBD2; j_call: TRBJ2-7; v_call: TRBV4-1; clone_size: NA; cdr3_aa: CASSTSETTYEQYF; cdr3_nt: TGCGCCAGCAGTACTAGCGAGACGACCTACGAGCAGTACTTC
d_call: NA; j_call: TRBJ1-2; v_call: TRBV12-3/TRBV12-4; clone_size: NA; cdr3_aa: CASRSAPSGYTF; cdr3_nt: TGTGCCAGCAGGTCCGCACCGAGTGGCTACACCTTC